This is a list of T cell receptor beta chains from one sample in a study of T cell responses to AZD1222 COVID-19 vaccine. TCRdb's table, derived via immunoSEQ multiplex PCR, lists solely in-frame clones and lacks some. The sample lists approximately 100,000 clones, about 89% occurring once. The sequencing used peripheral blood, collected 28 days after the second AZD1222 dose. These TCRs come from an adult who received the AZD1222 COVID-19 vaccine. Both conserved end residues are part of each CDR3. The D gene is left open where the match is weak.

CDR3 protein: CASSPKGYGSPLHF
CDR3 DNA: TGTGCCAGCTCACCAAAAGGGTACGGTTCACCCCTCCACTTT
D gene: .
V gene: TRBV18
J gene: TRBJ1-6

CDR3 protein: CSVDLGWVEQFF
CDR3 DNA: TGCAGCGTTGACTTGGGGTGGGTTGAGCAGTTCTTC
D gene: .
V gene: TRBV29-1
J gene: TRBJ2-1

CDR3 protein: CASSDSLSNQPQHF
CDR3 DNA: TGTGCCAGCAGCGACAGTCTGAGCAATCAGCCCCAGCATTTT
D gene: .
V gene: TRBV6-5
J gene: TRBJ1-5

CDR3 protein: CASSLYDTGELFF
CDR3 DNA: TGTGCCAGCAGCTTATACGACACCGGGGAGCTGTTTTTT
D gene: .
V gene: TRBV11-3
J gene: TRBJ2-2

CDR3 protein: CAITGARGQYF
CDR3 DNA: TGTGCCATCACTGGGGCGCGGGGGCAGTATTTT
D gene: .
V gene: TRBV10-3
J gene: TRBJ2-3

CDR3 protein: CASSWTSLETQYF
CDR3 DNA: TGTGCCAGCAGCTGGACTAGTTTAGAGACCCAGTACTTC
D gene: TRBD2
V gene: TRBV11-3
J gene: TRBJ2-5

CDR3 protein: CASSADQETQYF
CDR3 DNA: TGTGCCAGCAGCGCCGACCAAGAGACCCAGTACTTC
D gene: .
V gene: TRBV7-3
J gene: TRBJ2-5

CDR3 protein: CASSYEAFRAGELFF
CDR3 DNA: TGTGCCAGCAGTTACGAGGCTTTCCGGGCCGGGGAGCTGTTTTTT
D gene: .
V gene: TRBV6-2/TRBV6-3
J gene: TRBJ2-2

CDR3 protein: CAYSSGGAFGVEQFF
CDR3 DNA: TGTGCCTACTCTAGCGGGGGGGCCTTCGGAGTTGAGCAGTTCTTC
D gene: TRBD2
V gene: TRBV30
J gene: TRBJ2-1

CDR3 protein: CASSLSLRGSTGELFF
CDR3 DNA: TGCGCCAGCAGCCTCAGTTTAAGGGGGTCCACCGGGGAGCTGTTTTTT
D gene: .
V gene: TRBV5-1
J gene: TRBJ2-2

CDR3 protein: CASSELGATYEQYF
CDR3 DNA: TGTGCCAGCAGTGAACTGGGCGCCACCTACGAGCAGTACTTC
D gene: .
V gene: TRBV6-1
J gene: TRBJ2-7

CDR3 protein: CASSLSGGETQYF
CDR3 DNA: TGTGCCAGCAGCTTATCGGGTGGAGAGACCCAGTACTTC
D gene: .
V gene: TRBV7-9
J gene: TRBJ2-5

CDR3 protein: CASSLVEGNTIYF
CDR3 DNA: TGTGCCAGCAGCTTAGTGGAAGGAAACACCATATATTTT
D gene: .
V gene: TRBV7-9
J gene: TRBJ1-3

CDR3 protein: CASSTREDSPYEQYF
CDR3 DNA: TGTGCCAGTAGTACTCGGGAGGATTCCCCCTACGAGCAGTACTTC
D gene: TRBD2
V gene: TRBV19
J gene: TRBJ2-7

CDR3 protein: CASSITGVDYGYTF
CDR3 DNA: TGTGCCAGTAGTATAACAGGGGTGGACTATGGCTACACCTTC
D gene: TRBD1
V gene: TRBV19
J gene: TRBJ1-2

CDR3 protein: CASSFRDRGLEQYF
CDR3 DNA: TGTGCCAGCAGCTTCCGAGACAGGGGACTCGAGCAGTACTTC
D gene: TRBD1
V gene: TRBV5-6
J gene: TRBJ2-7

CDR3 protein: CASSPNMNSRGYTF
CDR3 DNA: TGTGCCAGCTCACCAAATATGAATTCTCGTGGCTACACCTTC
D gene: .
V gene: TRBV18
J gene: TRBJ1-2

CDR3 protein: CASSQFWGGTEAFF
CDR3 DNA: TGCGCCAGCAGCCAATTCTGGGGGGGCACTGAAGCTTTCTTT
D gene: .
V gene: TRBV4-1
J gene: TRBJ1-1

CDR3 protein: CASSITGGADYGYTF
CDR3 DNA: TGTGCCAGCAGCATCACAGGGGGCGCCGACTATGGCTACACCTTC
D gene: TRBD1
V gene: TRBV28
J gene: TRBJ1-2

CDR3 protein: CASTSTVGASTDTQYF
CDR3 DNA: TGTGCCAGCACCAGTACGGTGGGGGCAAGCACAGATACGCAGTATTTT
D gene: .
V gene: TRBV2
J gene: TRBJ2-3

CDR3 protein: CASSSVGGRDYEQYF
CDR3 DNA: TGCGCCAGCAGCAGTGTGGGGGGGAGGGATTACGAGCAGTACTTC
D gene: TRBD2
V gene: TRBV4-1
J gene: TRBJ2-7